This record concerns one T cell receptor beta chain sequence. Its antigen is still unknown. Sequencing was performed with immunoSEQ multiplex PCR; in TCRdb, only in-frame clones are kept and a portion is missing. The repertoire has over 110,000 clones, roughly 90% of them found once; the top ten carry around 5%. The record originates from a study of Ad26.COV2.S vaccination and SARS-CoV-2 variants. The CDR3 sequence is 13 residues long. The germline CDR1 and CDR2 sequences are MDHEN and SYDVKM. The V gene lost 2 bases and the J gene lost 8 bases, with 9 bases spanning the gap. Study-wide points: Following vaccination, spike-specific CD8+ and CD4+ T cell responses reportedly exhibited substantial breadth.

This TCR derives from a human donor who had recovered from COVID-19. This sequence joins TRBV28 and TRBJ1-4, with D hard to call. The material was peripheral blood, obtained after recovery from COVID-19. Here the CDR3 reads CASSLLWGEKLFF. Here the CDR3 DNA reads TGTGCCAGCAGTTTACTGTGGGGAGAAAAACTGTTTTTT.